This TCR beta chain is from a study of blood T cell repertoires in COVID-19 (dated by TCRdb to the early 2020s). In the study overall: Samples from collaborators originated in the United States, Italy and Spain and spanned both the acute and convalescent phases of COVID-19. The material from the prospective study consisted of cDNA or gDNA derived from T cells, B-cell-depleted T cells, or PBMCs. Subjects who had been exposed to COVID-19, were actively infected with it, or had recovered from it provided the deeply sampled blood TCRbeta repertoires that made up the dataset. The repertoires were released in a freely available public database meant as a resource for research on the immune response to SARS-CoV-2. The samples were drawn from two sources: the first 160 participants of the ongoing ImmuneRACE study, and 1,200 or so subjects contributed by 6 global collaborators. Nearly every sample came with metadata listing a de-identified subject ID, COVID-19 status, age in years and sex. Where available, HLA class I and class II types were taken from metadata supplied by the sample provider and were not determined by assay-based typing.

Notes on this clone: Which antigen it targets is not known. There are no base qualities to consult, and no much larger clone falls within one base.

For CDR1 and CDR2, the germline V gene lists SGHRS and YFSETQ. The CDR3 holds 15 amino acids from the cysteine to the phenylalanine. Kept here is only the CDR3 DNA, which spans 45 bases and is read in frame from base 1. The V end gives up 4 bases and the J end 0 bases, leaving 5 bases in the junction not matched to a gene. One collaborating source in Seattle enrolled patients while the patients were actively infected and followed the patients over time throughout the course of disease. Collaborating institutions collected whole blood in K2EDTA tubes following their own protocols. Collaborator samples were shipped for TCRbeta analysis as frozen whole blood, isolated PBMCs, or DNA extracted from either sample type. TCRbeta CDR3 regions were amplified from genomic DNA using the immunoSEQ Assay, a bias-controlled multiplex PCR. The source study handled its data this way. The number of nucleated cells in each sample was estimated from the amplification of reference gene primers within the assay. To quantify the absolute abundance of each unique TCRbeta CDR3 rearrangement, sequence reads were collapsed and filtered. For each sample, productive Simpson clonality was calculated as the square root of Simpson's diversity index across productive rearrangements. TCRdb stores this immuneACCESS table with in-frame sequences only. Part of the clones is absent; in the studies checked, under half of the shortfall reflects unresolved V genes, and no reason is known for the rest. D and trimming come from the DNA, and the V and J calls and clone size come from that table. This sample lists about 230,000 clones; about 83% were detected once. The ten largest make up 1.3% of the sample.

Points the paper makes about the study in general: The amount of clinical and demographic metadata varied by source and participant and was provided uncurated.

The sequence was obtained from a woman in her twenties or thirties with COVID-19, enrolled during active disease. The chain is made from TRBV5-1 and TRBJ2-7, and 9 bases in between align with TRBD1. Sequencing input: peripheral blood. The CDR3 sequence is CASSPGDRDSYEQYF. At the DNA level, the sequence is TGCGCCAGCAGCCCCGGGGACAGGGACTCCTACGAGCAGTACTTC. Extended through the reference TRBV5-1 and TRBJ2-7 proteins, this CDR3 yields the full variable domain: KAGVTQTPRYLIKTRGQQVTLSCSPISGHRSVSWYQQTPGQGLQFLFEYFSETQRNKGNFPGRFSGRQFSNSRSEMNVSTLELGDSALYLCASSPGDRDSYEQYFGPGTRLTVT.